The T cell receptor (beta chain) under discussion was sequenced for a study of immune evolution from preneoplasia to lung adenocarcinoma. This clone showed up just once. Only in-frame clones appear in the TCRdb table, and some are missing; sequencing was by immunoSEQ multiplex PCR. The table includes some 4,200 clones, more than 80% detected once. The origin of this receptor is a person in their 70s with lung adenocarcinoma. The source material was FFPE adjacent normal lung tissue.

This CDR3 is CASSFLQGEIYGYTF. In DNA form, the CDR3 reads TGTGCCAGCAGCTTTTTGCAGGGAGAAATCTATGGCTACACCTTC. The rearrangement links TRBV7-9 to TRBJ1-2; the D gene is possibly TRBD1 (5 bases). CDR3 length equals 15 residues. Germline loops: CDR1 SEHNR, CDR2 FQNEAQ (reference sequence). Trimming stripped 3 bases from V and 4 bases from J, with 15 bases between.